This T cell receptor (beta chain) was recovered during a study of T cell repertoires in cytomegalovirus infection. Study-wide context: CMV infection together with matching HLA type was indicated by public TCR beta signatures.

The CDR3 totals 14 residues. Per germline, CDR1 SGHVS and CDR2 FQNEAQ. The V and J ends lost 3 bases and 5 bases respectively, with 11 bases between them. Study findings and constraints: Frequencies of public TCR beta families were cumulated, and this identified carriers of CMV plus the relevant HLA.

TCRdb re-analysed the reads in MiXCR, keeping a single row per CDR3 protein. The sample includes around 750,000 distinct CDR3 sequences, approximately 29% of them seen just once. Concerning this clonotype: Its antigen is currently unknown.

The sequencing here drew on cultured CD8+ T cells from PBMCs, taken from culture after CMV antigen stimulation. V is TRBV7-8 and J is TRBJ1-3, with no clear D. This TCR came from a human donor in good health (CMV status not recorded). Some clones in this sample may be carry-over from other donors' samples. For the CDR3, the DNA is TGTGCCAGCAGCTTGGAGGGTAAAAGAAACACCATATATTTT. Translating it yields CASSLEGKRNTIYF.